The clone carrying this TCR beta chain was found once. The protocol was immunoSEQ multiplex PCR, while the TCRdb copy is restricted to in-frame clones and leaves out a portion. The data show about 240,000 clones, approximately 85% seen once. There are 12 residues in the CDR3. Trimming removed 8 bases at V and 6 bases at J, with 14 bases between. Germline loops: CDR1 SNHLY, CDR2 FYNNEI. The sample originates from a study of blood T cell repertoires in COVID-19. The V and J genes are TRBV2 and TRBJ2-7; D remains ambiguous. This sequence was found in a woman in her fifties or sixties with active or convalescent COVID-19. Sequencing was carried out using peripheral blood. CDR3 amino acids: CASRSVIAEQYF. Written as DNA, the CDR3 is TGTGCCAGCCGCTCAGTGATTGCCGAGCAGTACTTC.